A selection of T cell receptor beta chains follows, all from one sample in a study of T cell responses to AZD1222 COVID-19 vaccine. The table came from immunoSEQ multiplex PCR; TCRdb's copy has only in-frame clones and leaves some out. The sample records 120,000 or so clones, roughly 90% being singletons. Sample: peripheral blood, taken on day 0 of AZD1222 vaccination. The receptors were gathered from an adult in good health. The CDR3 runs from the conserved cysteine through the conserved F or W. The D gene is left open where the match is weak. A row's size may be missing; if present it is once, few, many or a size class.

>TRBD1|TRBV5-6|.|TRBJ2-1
TGTGCCAGCAGCTGGGGGACAGGCTACAATGAGCAGTTCTTC
CASSWGTGYNEQFF
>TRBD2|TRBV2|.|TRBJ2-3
TGTGCCAGCAGGCTACTAGCGGGAGGCGCAGATACGCAGTATTTT
CASRLLAGGADTQYF
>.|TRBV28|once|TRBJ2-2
TGTGCCAGCAGTATTCCGGGACCCATGAACACCGGGGAGCTGTTTTTT
CASSIPGPMNTGELFF
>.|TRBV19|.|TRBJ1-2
TGTGCCAGTAGTATGACAGTTACTAACTATGGCTACACCTTC
CASSMTVTNYGYTF
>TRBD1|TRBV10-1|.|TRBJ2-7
TGCGCCAGCAGCCGGACAGGCGACACCTACGAGCAGTACTTC
CASSRTGDTYEQYF
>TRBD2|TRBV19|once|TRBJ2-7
TGTGCCAGTAGTGTTGGGGCCTGGGAGGGCTACGAGCAGTACTTC
CASSVGAWEGYEQYF
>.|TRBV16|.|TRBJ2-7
TGTGCCAGCAGCCAGGGAGGTTCGGGGCGGGAGCAGTACTTC
CASSQGGSGREQYF
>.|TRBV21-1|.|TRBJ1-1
TGTGCCAGCACCTCCCCTCCCTCCAGGGGAGACACTGAAGCTTTCTTT
CASTSPPSRGDTEAFF
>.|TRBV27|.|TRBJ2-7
TGTGCCAGCAGTTTTGGGCCCTACGAGCAGTACTTC
CASSFGPYEQYF
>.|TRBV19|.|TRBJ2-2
TGTGCCAGTAGTATAGGGGAGACGAACACCGGGGAGCTGTTTTTT
CASSIGETNTGELFF
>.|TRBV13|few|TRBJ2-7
TGTGCCAGCAGCTCGGCCGGGACTTACTCCTACGAGCAGTACTTC
CASSSAGTYSYEQYF
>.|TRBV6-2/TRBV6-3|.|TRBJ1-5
TGTGCCAGCAGTTCTATATATCAGCCCCAGCATTTT
CASSSIYQPQHF
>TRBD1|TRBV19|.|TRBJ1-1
TGTGCCAGTAGTTACTGGGTCCCGGGACAGGGAGACACTGAAGCTTTCTTT
CASSYWVPGQGDTEAFF
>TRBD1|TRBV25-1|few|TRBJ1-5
TGTGCCAGCAGTGAATGGGGGCCGGGACAGGTAGGGGAACAGCCCCAGCATTTT
CASSEWGPGQVGEQPQHF
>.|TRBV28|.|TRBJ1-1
TGTGCCAGCAGGGGACTATACACTGAAGCTTTCTTT
CASRGLYTEAFF
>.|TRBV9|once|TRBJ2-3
TGTGCCAGCAGCGTAGGCGGTGGCGGGATGGGGGATACGCAGTATTTT
CASSVGGGGMGDTQYF
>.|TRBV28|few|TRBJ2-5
TGTGCCAGCAGTTTAAAGCAGACCCAGTACTTC
CASSLKQTQYF
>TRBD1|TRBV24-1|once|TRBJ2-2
TGTGCCACCAGTGACGCACCGGGACAGGGGGCCGCGAACACCGGGGAGCTGTTTTTT
CATSDAPGQGAANTGELFF
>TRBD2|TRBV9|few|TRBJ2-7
TGTGCCAGCAGCCCTCGACTAGCGGGCTCCTACGAGCAGTACTTC
CASSPRLAGSYEQYF
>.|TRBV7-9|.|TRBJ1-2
TGTGCCAGCAGCATCGGAGCAGGGTCCACGGATGGCTACACCTTC
CASSIGAGSTDGYTF
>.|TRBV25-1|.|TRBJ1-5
TGTGCCAGCAGTTATAGCAATCAGCCCCAGCATTTT
CASSYSNQPQHF
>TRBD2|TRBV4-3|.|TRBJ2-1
TGCGCCAGCAGCCCTCCCGGACTAGATGAGCAGTTCTTC
CASSPPGLDEQFF
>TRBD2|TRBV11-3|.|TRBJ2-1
TGTGCCAGCAGAAGAGCGGGAGGTTCTGGCAATGAGCAGTTCTTC
CASRRAGGSGNEQFF
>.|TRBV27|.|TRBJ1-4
TGTGCCAGCAGTTTGGGTGAAAAACTGTTTTTT
CASSLGEKLFF
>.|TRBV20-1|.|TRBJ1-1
TGCAGTGCTAGTTTGACAGACACTGAAGCTTTCTTT
CSASLTDTEAFF